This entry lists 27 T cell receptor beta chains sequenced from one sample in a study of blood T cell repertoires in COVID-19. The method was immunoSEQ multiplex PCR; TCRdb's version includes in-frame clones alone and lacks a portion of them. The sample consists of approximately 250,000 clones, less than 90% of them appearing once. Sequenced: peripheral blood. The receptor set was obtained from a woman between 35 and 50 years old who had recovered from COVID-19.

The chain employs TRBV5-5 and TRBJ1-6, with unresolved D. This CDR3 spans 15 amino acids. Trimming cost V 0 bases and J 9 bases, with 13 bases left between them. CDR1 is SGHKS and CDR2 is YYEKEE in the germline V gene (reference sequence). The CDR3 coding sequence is TGTGCCAGCAGCTTGGAATCGGGTAGAGGTTCACCCCTCCACTTT. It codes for CASSLESGRGSPLHF.

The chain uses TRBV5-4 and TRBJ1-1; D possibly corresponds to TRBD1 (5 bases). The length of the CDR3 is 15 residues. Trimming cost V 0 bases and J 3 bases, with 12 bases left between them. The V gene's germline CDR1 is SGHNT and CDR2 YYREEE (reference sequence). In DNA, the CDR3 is TGTGCCAGCAGCTTGGATGGGCAGGGTCACACTGAAGCTTTCTTT. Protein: CASSLDGQGHTEAFF.

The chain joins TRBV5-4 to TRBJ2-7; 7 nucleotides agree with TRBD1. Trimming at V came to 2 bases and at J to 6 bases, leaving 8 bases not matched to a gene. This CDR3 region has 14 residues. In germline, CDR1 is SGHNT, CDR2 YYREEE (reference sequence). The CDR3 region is CASSFHRGRSEQYF. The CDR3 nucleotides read TGTGCCAGCAGCTTCCACAGGGGACGCTCCGAGCAGTACTTC. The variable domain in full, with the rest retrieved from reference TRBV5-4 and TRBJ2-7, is ETGVTQSPTHLIKTRGQQVTLRCSSQSGHNTVSWYQQALGQGPQFIFQYYREEENGRGNFPPRFSGLQFPNYSSELNVNALELDDSALYLCASSFHRGRSEQYFGPGTRLTVT.

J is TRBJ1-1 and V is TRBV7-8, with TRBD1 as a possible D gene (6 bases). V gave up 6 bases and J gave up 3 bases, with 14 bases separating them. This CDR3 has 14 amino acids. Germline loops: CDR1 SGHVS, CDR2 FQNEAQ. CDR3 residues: CASRYREGDTEAFF. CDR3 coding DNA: TGTGCCAGCAGGTACAGGGAGGGCGACACTGAAGCTTTCTTT.

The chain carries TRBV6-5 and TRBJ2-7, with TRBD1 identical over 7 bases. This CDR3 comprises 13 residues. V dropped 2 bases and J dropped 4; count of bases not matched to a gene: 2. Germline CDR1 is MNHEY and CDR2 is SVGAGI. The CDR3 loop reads CASSYNRGYEQYF. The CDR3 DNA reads TGTGCCAGCAGTTACAACAGGGGTTACGAGCAGTACTTC.

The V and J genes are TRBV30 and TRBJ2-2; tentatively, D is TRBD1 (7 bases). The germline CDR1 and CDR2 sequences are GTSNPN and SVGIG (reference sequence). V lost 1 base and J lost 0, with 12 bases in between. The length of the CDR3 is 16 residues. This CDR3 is CAWSGGDSPNTGELFF. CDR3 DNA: TGTGCCTGGAGTGGGGGGGACAGTCCGAACACCGGGGAGCTGTTTTTT.

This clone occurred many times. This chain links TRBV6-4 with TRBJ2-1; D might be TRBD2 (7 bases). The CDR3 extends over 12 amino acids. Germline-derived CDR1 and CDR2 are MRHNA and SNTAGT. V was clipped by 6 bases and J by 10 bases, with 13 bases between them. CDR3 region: CASSQGGGEQFF. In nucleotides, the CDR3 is TGTGCCAGCAGCCAGGGAGGGGGAGAGCAGTTCTTC.

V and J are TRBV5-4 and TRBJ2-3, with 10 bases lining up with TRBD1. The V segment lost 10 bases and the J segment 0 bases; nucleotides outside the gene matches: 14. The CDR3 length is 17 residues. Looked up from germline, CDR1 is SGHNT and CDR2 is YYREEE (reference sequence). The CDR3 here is CASGTGVAPASTDTQYF. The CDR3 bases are TGTGCCTCTGGGACAGGGGTCGCCCCGGCTAGCACAGATACGCAGTATTTT.

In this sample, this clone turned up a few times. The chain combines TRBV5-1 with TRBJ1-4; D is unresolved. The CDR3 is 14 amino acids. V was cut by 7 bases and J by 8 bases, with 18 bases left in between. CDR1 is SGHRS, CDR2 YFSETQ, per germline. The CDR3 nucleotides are TGCGCCAGCTGTTCGGATCCCACGGAGGAAAAACTGTTTTTT. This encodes CASCSDPTEEKLFF.

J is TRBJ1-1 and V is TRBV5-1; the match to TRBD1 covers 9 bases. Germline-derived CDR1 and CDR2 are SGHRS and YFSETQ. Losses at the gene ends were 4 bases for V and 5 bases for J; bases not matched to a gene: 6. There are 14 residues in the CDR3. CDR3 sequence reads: CASSRDREGTEAFF. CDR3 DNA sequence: TGCGCCAGCAGCAGGGACAGGGAAGGTACTGAAGCTTTCTTT.

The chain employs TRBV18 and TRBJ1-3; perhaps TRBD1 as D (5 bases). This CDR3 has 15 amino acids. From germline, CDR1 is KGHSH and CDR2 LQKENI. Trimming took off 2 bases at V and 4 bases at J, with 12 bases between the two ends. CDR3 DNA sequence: TGTGCCAGCTCACCAACCCAGGGCCACGGAAACACCATATATTTT. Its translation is CASSPTQGHGNTIYF.

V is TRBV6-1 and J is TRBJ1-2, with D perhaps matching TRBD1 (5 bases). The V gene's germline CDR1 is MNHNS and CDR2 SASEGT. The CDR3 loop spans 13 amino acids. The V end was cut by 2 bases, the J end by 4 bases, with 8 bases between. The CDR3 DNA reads TGTGCCAGCAGTGAACGGGGACTCTATGGCTACACCTTC. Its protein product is CASSERGLYGYTF.

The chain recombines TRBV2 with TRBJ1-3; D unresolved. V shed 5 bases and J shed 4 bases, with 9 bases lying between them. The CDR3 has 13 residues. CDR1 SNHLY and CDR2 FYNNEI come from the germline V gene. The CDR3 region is CASSPGPGNTIYF. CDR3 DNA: TGTGCCAGCAGTCCTGGGCCAGGAAACACCATATATTTT.

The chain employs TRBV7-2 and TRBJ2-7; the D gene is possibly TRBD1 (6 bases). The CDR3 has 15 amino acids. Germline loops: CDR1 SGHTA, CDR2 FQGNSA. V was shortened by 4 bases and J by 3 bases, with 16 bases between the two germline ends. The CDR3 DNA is TGTGCCAGCAGCTCCTTAGTCAGGGGAATCTACGAGCAGTACTTC. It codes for CASSSLVRGIYEQYF. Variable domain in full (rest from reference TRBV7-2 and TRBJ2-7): GAGVSQSPSNKVTEKGKDVELRCDPISGHTALYWYRQSLGQGLEFLIYFQGNSAPDKSGLPSDRFSAERTGGSVSTLTIQRTQQEDSAVYLCASSSLVRGIYEQYFGPGTRLTVT.

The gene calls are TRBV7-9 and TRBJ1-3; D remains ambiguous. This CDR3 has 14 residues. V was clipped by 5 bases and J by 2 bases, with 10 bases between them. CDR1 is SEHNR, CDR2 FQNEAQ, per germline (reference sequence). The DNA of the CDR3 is TGTGCCAGCAGCCCGGGATTCCCTGGAAACACCATATATTTT. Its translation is CASSPGFPGNTIYF.

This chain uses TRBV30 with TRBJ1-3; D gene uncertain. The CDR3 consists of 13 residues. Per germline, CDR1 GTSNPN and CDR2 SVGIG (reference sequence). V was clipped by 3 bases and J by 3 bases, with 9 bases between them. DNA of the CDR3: TGTGCCTGGAGGGTTCCCAGTGGAAACACCATATATTTT. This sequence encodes CAWRVPSGNTIYF.

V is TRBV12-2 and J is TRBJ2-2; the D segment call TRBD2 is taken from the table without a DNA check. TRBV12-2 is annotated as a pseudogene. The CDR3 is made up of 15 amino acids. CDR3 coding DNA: TGTGCAAGTCGCTTTGCGGGCTGTAGCACCGGGGAGCTGTTTTTT. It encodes CASRFAGCSTGELFF.

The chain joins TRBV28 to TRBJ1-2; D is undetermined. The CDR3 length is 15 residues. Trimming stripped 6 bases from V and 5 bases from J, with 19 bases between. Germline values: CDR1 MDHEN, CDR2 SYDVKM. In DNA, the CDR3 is TGTGCCAGCAGCGTAACCCAATCGGGTGTGTATGGCTACACCTTC. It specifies CASSVTQSGVYGYTF.

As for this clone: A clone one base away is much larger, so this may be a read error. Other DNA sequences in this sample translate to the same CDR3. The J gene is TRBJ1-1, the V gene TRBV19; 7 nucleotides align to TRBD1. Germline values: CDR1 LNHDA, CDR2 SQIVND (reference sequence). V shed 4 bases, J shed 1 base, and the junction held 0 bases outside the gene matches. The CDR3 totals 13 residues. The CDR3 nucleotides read TGTGCCAGTAGTAGGACAGGGAACACTGAAGCTTTCTTT. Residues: CASSRTGNTEAFF.

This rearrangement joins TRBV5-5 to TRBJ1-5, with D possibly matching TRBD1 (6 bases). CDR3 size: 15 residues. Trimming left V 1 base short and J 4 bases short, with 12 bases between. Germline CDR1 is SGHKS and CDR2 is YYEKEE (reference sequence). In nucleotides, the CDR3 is TGTGCCAGCAGCTTGTGGGCAGGGGAGAATCAGCCCCAGCATTTT. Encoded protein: CASSLWAGENQPQHF.

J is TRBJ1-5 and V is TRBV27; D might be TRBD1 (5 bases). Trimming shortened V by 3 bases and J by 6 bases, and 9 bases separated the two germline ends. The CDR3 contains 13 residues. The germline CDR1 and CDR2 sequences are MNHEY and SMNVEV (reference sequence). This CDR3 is CASSFYRGQPQHF. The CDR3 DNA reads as TGTGCCAGCAGTTTCTATAGGGGTCAGCCCCAGCATTTT.

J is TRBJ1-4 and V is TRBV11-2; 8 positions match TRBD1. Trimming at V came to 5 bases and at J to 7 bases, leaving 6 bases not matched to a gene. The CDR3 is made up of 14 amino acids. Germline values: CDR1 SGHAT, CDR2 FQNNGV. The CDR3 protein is CASSTGGSVEKLFF. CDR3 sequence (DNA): TGTGCCAGCAGCACAGGGGGGAGTGTTGAAAAACTGTTTTTT. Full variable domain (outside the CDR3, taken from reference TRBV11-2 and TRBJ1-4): EAGVAQSPRYKIIEKRQSVAFWCNPISGHATLYWYQQILGQGPKLLIQFQNNGVVDDSQLPKDRFSAERLKGVDSTLKIQPAKLEDSAVYLCASSTGGSVEKLFFGSGTQLSVL.

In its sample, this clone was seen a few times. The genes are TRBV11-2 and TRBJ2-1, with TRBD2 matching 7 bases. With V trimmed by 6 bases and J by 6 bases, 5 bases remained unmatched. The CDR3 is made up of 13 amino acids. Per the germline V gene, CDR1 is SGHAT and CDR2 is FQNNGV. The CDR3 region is CASSNGLVNEQFF. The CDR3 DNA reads TGTGCCAGCAGTAACGGACTAGTCAATGAGCAGTTCTTC.

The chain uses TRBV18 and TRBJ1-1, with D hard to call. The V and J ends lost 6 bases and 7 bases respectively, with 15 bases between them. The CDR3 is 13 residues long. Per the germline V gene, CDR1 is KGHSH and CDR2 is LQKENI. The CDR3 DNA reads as TGTGCCAGCTCCCCCCTCGAGGGTCATGAAGCTTTCTTT. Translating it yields CASSPLEGHEAFF.

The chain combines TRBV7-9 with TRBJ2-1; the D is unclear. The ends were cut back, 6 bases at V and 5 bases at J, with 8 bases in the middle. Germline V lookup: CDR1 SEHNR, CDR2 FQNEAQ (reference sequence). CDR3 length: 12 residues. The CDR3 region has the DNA TGTGCCAGCAGGGAACTACACAATGAGCAGTTCTTC. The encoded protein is CASRELHNEQFF.

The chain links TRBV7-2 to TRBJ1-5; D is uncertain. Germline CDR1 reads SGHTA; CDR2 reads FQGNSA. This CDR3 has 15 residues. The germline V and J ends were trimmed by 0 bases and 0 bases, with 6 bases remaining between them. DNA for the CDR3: TGTGCCAGCAGCTTAGCTGTTTATAGCAATCAGCCCCAGCATTTT. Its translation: CASSLAVYSNQPQHF. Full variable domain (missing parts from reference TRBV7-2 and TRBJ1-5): GAGVSQSPSNKVTEKGKDVELRCDPISGHTALYWYRQSLGQGLEFLIYFQGNSAPDKSGLPSDRFSAERTGGSVSTLTIQRTQQEDSAVYLCASSLAVYSNQPQHFGDGTRLSIL.

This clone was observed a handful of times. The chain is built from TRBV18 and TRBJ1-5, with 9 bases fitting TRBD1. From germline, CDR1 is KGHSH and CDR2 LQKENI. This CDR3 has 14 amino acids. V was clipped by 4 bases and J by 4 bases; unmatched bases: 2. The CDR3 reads CASSLGQGNQPQHF. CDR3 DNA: TGTGCCAGCTCACTGGGACAGGGAAATCAGCCCCAGCATTTT. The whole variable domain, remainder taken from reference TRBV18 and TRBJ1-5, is NAGVMQNPRHLVRRRGQEARLRCSPMKGHSHVYWYRQLPEEGLKFMVYLQKENIIDESGMPKERFSAEFPKEGPSILRIQQVVRGDSAAYFCASSLGQGNQPQHFGDGTRLSIL.